Listed below are T cell receptor beta chains from one sample, sequenced in a study of blood T cell repertoires in COVID-19. The protocol was immunoSEQ multiplex PCR, while the TCRdb copy is restricted to in-frame clones and leaves out a portion. Counted here are just over 75,000 clones, around 83% occurring once; the ten biggest clones make up 3% to 4%. Sequencing used peripheral blood. These receptor sequences come from a man between 50 and 59 years old with acute or convalescent COVID-19. The CDR3 runs from the conserved cysteine through the conserved F or W. The D gene is left open where the match is weak. For some rows the clone size is stated as once, few or many, or as a class when expanded; others skip it.

abundance,d_gene,j_gene,v_gene,CDR3aa,CDR3nt
NA,TRBD2,TRBJ2-7,TRBV11-2,CASTYSGGAGYEQYF,TGTGCCAGCACTTATAGCGGGGGGGCCGGTTACGAGCAGTACTTC
NA,NA,TRBJ1-1,TRBV7-2,CASSYHRGTEAFF,TGTGCCAGCAGCTACCATCGGGGGACTGAAGCTTTCTTT
few,NA,TRBJ2-2,TRBV4-2,CASSQERNTGELFF,TGTGCCAGCAGCCAAGAGCGGAACACCGGGGAGCTGTTTTTT
NA,NA,TRBJ2-7,TRBV27,CASSYQGPTYEQYF,TGTGCCAGCAGTTATCAGGGCCCGACCTACGAGCAGTACTTC
few,NA,TRBJ2-1,TRBV12-3/TRBV12-4,CASSTNNEQFF,TGTGCCAGCAGTACTAACAATGAGCAGTTCTTC
NA,NA,TRBJ2-3,TRBV4-3,CASSQEPGHRPFDTQYF,TGCGCCAGCAGCCAAGAACCGGGACACCGACCCTTTGATACGCAGTATTTT
once,TRBD2,TRBJ2-3,TRBV5-1,CASSLVGTSGSDTQYF,TGCGCCAGCAGCTTGGTAGGGACTAGCGGTTCAGATACGCAGTATTTT
few,TRBD2,TRBJ2-1,TRBV4-2,CASSQDPFSGGTYNEQFF,TGTGCCAGCAGCCAAGACCCCTTTAGCGGGGGGACCTACAATGAGCAGTTCTTC
NA,TRBD1,TRBJ2-2,TRBV5-1,CASSLGQGAFIGELFF,TGCGCCAGCAGCTTAGGACAGGGGGCATTCATCGGGGAGCTGTTTTTT
NA,TRBD2,TRBJ2-3,TRBV7-2,CASSFEYAGGFQTDTQYF,TGTGCCAGCAGCTTTGAATATGCGGGGGGCTTCCAAACAGATACGCAGTATTTT
NA,TRBD2,TRBJ2-1,TRBV9,CASSPRGDYSYNEQFF,TGTGCCAGCAGCCCTAGAGGGGACTACTCGTACAATGAGCAGTTCTTC
NA,TRBD2,TRBJ2-5,TRBV9,CASSVGGGGIQETQYF,TGTGCCAGCAGCGTAGGTGGCGGGGGGATACAAGAGACCCAGTACTTC
NA,NA,TRBJ1-3,TRBV2,CASSEGAQGNTIYF,TGTGCCAGCAGTGAGGGGGCCCAAGGAAACACCATATATTTT
NA,NA,TRBJ1-1,TRBV11-2,CASSSRSGVVVNTEAFF,TGTGCCAGCAGCTCGCGCTCGGGGGTGGTGGTGAACACTGAAGCTTTCTTT
NA,NA,TRBJ2-1,TRBV6-2/TRBV6-3,CASSYPTSNEQFF,TGTGCCAGCAGTTACCCGACTAGTAATGAGCAGTTCTTC
NA,NA,TRBJ1-4,TRBV28,CASSSGIFNEKLFF,TGTGCCAGCAGTTCCGGGATCTTCAATGAAAAACTGTTTTTT
NA,NA,TRBJ1-5,TRBV10-3,CAISAGEGQPQHF,TGTGCCATCAGCGCTGGGGAGGGTCAGCCCCAGCATTTT
NA,NA,TRBJ2-3,TRBV5-1,CASSLEGRVGDTQYF,TGCGCCAGCAGCTTGGAGGGCAGGGTAGGTGATACGCAGTATTTT
few,TRBD1,TRBJ2-3,TRBV9,CASSVDPGQSTDTQYF,TGTGCCAGCAGCGTAGATCCGGGACAGAGCACAGATACGCAGTATTTT
NA,TRBD1,TRBJ2-5,TRBV10-3,CATLRDRNQETQYF,TGTGCCACCCTCAGGGACAGGAACCAAGAGACCCAGTACTTC
NA,NA,TRBJ2-7,TRBV13,CASSFGRNEQYF,TGTGCCAGCAGCTTTGGCCGCAACGAGCAGTACTTC
NA,TRBD1,TRBJ1-4,TRBV27,CASQGQGNGKLFF,TGTGCCAGCCAGGGACAGGGGAACGGAAAACTGTTTTTT
once,TRBD2,TRBJ2-3,TRBV6-2/TRBV6-3,CASSRAGRTDTQYF,TGTGCCAGCAGCCGAGCGGGGCGAACAGATACGCAGTATTTT
once,NA,TRBJ1-6,TRBV5-1,CASSPGTMSSPLHF,TGCGCCAGCAGCCCAGGAACAATGAGTTCACCCCTCCACTTT
NA,NA,TRBJ2-3,TRBV21-1,CASSKDYDRASTDTQYF,TGTGCCAGCAGCAAAGACTATGACAGAGCTAGCACAGATACGCAGTATTTT
NA,TRBD2,TRBJ2-7,TRBV19,CASMNQREESFPYEQYF,TGTGCCAGCATGAATCAGCGGGAGGAATCTTTCCCGTACGAGCAGTACTTC
NA,NA,TRBJ1-2,TRBV10-2,CASSDKSGGGGYTF,TGCGCCAGCAGTGATAAATCTGGAGGAGGTGGCTACACCTTC
NA,TRBD1,TRBJ1-4,TRBV13,CASSSQGAGEKLFF,TGTGCCAGCAGCTCACAGGGGGCCGGTGAAAAACTGTTTTTT
NA,NA,TRBJ2-2,TRBV28,CASSFSDRFTGELFF,TGTGCCAGCAGTTTCTCGGACAGATTCACCGGGGAGCTGTTTTTT
NA,NA,TRBJ1-1,TRBV30,CAWSRTGGTEAFF,TGTGCCTGGAGCCGGACCGGCGGGACTGAAGCTTTCTTT
NA,NA,TRBJ2-1,TRBV4-3,CASSQDSSREQFF,TGCGCCAGCAGCCAAGATTCGAGTCGTGAGCAGTTCTTC
NA,NA,TRBJ2-1,TRBV6-5,CASSRGWDEQFF,TGTGCCAGCAGTAGAGGTTGGGATGAGCAGTTCTTC
NA,NA,TRBJ2-3,TRBV3-1/TRBV3-2,CASSPGVSSADTQYF,TGTGCCAGCAGCCCGGGAGTTTCATCGGCAGATACGCAGTATTTT
NA,TRBD1,TRBJ2-7,TRBV6-6,CASIPGQGLEQYF,TGTGCCAGCATTCCGGGACAGGGGTTGGAGCAGTACTTC
NA,NA,TRBJ2-3,TRBV15,CATRASSTDTQYF,TGTGCCACCAGGGCTAGTAGCACAGATACGCAGTATTTT
NA,NA,TRBJ1-4,TRBV7-2,CASSLAPVGAATNEKLFF,TGTGCCAGCAGCTTAGCGCCCGTGGGGGCTGCAACTAATGAAAAACTGTTTTTT
few,TRBD2,TRBJ2-1,TRBV19,CASKEAGVYNEQFF,TGTGCCAGTAAGGAGGCGGGAGTTTACAATGAGCAGTTCTTC
few,TRBD2,TRBJ2-3,TRBV24-1,CATSDPGLAGVRDTQYF,TGTGCCACCAGTGACCCGGGACTAGCGGGAGTCCGAGATACGCAGTATTTT
NA,NA,TRBJ1-3,TRBV6-5,CASNSGPENTIYF,TGTGCCAGCAATAGCGGTCCGGAGAACACCATATATTTT
NA,TRBD2,TRBJ2-3,TRBV7-2,CASSFLTAGGRKDTQYF,TGTGCCAGCAGCTTTTTAACAGCGGGGGGCCGTAAAGATACGCAGTATTTT
NA,NA,TRBJ2-7,TRBV21-1,CASSHRDEYEQYF,TGTGCCAGCAGTCACAGGGATGAGTACGAGCAGTACTTC
NA,NA,TRBJ1-6,TRBV11-2,CASRQGPSGVSPLHF,TGTGCCAGCAGACAAGGACCATCAGGGGTTTCACCCCTCCACTTT
NA,TRBD1,TRBJ1-5,TRBV6-6,CASSRETGGVGNQPQHF,TGTGCCAGCAGTCGAGAGACAGGGGGGGTTGGCAATCAGCCCCAGCATTTT
NA,NA,TRBJ1-5,TRBV6-6,CASSLDGGGNQPQHF,TGTGCCAGCAGCCTGGACGGAGGAGGCAATCAGCCCCAGCATTTT
NA,TRBD2,TRBJ2-5,TRBV6-5,CASRMGLVETQYF,TGTGCCAGCAGGATGGGACTAGTTGAGACCCAGTACTTC
NA,NA,TRBJ1-2,TRBV28,CASSLRHSGYTF,TGTGCCAGCAGTTTACGTCACTCTGGCTACACCTTC
NA,NA,TRBJ1-2,TRBV7-2,CASSLGAASSGYTF,TGTGCCAGCAGCTTAGGGGCAGCCTCTAGCGGCTACACCTTC
NA,NA,TRBJ2-4,TRBV3-1/TRBV3-2,CASSQSSAKNIQYF,TGTGCCAGCAGCCAATCCTCCGCCAAAAACATTCAGTACTTC
NA,TRBD1,TRBJ2-7,TRBV7-2,CASSLTGGSSYEQYF,TGTGCCAGCAGCTTAACAGGGGGTAGCTCCTACGAGCAGTACTTC
NA,NA,TRBJ2-7,TRBV20-1,CSALEGYEQYF,TGCAGTGCTCTGGAGGGGTACGAGCAGTACTTC
once,NA,TRBJ2-7,TRBV6-5,CASSYYRDFAEQYF,TGTGCCAGCAGTTACTACAGGGATTTTGCCGAGCAGTACTTC
NA,NA,TRBJ1-2,TRBV11-2,CASSKISPGANYGYTF,TGTGCCAGCAGCAAAATCTCCCCAGGGGCCAACTATGGCTACACCTTC
NA,TRBD1,TRBJ1-2,TRBV10-3,CAITRQGMEGYTF,TGTGCCATCACCCGACAGGGTATGGAGGGCTACACCTTC
NA,TRBD2,TRBJ2-1,TRBV18,CASSPLAGGGHEQFF,TGTGCCAGCTCACCTCTAGCGGGAGGTGGACATGAGCAGTTCTTC
NA,NA,TRBJ2-4,TRBV4-1,CASSQASLNIQYF,TGCGCCAGCAGCCAAGCTTCCTTGAACATTCAGTACTTC
NA,NA,TRBJ2-2,TRBV6-6,CASTYPGTGELFF,TGTGCCAGCACCTATCCGGGGACCGGGGAGCTGTTTTTT
few,TRBD2,TRBJ2-1,TRBV24-1,CATSDSGGFSTNEQFF,TGTGCCACCAGTGATTCCGGGGGGTTCAGTACCAATGAGCAGTTCTTC
NA,TRBD1,TRBJ1-6,TRBV28,CASRQQGASYNSPLHF,TGTGCCAGCAGACAACAGGGGGCTTCCTATAATTCACCCCTCCACTTT
NA,TRBD2,TRBJ2-7,TRBV7-2,CASSSILAGEQYF,TGTGCCAGCAGCTCGATCCTAGCGGGGGAGCAGTACTTC
few,TRBD2,TRBJ2-7,TRBV3-1/TRBV3-2,CASSQERLAGAPGEQYF,TGTGCCAGCAGCCAAGAGAGACTAGCGGGGGCCCCGGGGGAGCAGTACTTC